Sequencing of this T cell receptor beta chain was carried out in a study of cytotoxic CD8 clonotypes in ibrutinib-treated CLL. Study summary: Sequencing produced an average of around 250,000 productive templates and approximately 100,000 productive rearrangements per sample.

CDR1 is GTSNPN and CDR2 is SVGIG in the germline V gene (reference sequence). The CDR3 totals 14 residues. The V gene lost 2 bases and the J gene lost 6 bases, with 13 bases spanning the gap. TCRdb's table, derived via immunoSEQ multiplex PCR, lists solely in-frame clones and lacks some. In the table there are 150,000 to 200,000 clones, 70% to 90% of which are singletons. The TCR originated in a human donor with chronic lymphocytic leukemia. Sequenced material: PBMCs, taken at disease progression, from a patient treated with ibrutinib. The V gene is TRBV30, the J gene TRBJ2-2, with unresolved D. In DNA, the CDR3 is TGTGCCTGGAGTTGGCGGAGTGGGGCCGGGGAGCTGTTTTTT. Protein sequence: CAWSWRSGAGELFF.